This T cell receptor (beta chain) originates from a study of human T cells and chemical hapten exposure (dated by TCRdb to the early 2020s). Context from the whole study: For sensitization, 2% DPC in acetone was applied to a 2 cm by 2 cm area of upper inner arm skin. Approximately 28 alopecia patients gave blood for TCR sequencing at one to four time points (pre-sensitization, 2, 6 and 24 weeks). Throughout the approximately 23-week study period, patients were also given weekly therapeutic DPC doses on the scalp. The mostly female patient cohort included alopecia areata with under or over 50% scalp involvement, alopecia totalis and alopecia universalis. Blood was sampled from patients pre-sensitization (week 0) and at 2, 6 and about 24 weeks after DPC sensitization. Peripheral blood TCR repertoire changes were tracked in vivo in alopecia patients during primary and secondary sensitization to the hapten diphenylcyclopropenone (DPC). The libraries were sequenced as a pool, and the TCR yield per sample differed mostly because of small variations in library volumes within the pool. Patch testing on the upper back used Finn chambers containing 0.01% DPC, with scoring done after 6 days according to International Contact Dermatitis Research Group standards. What the research found in general, with its limitations: Patch test score correlated positively with the number of PT1 expanded TCRs, reaching significance at thresholds 8, 16 and 32 but not at 4. Significantly more large CDR3 similarity clusters were formed by expanded TCRs than by pre-sensitization or healthy control sets, consistent with antigen-driven responses. Repeated subsampling changed both the strength of the expansion versus patch-test correlation and the threshold at which the correlation became significant. Alopecia, a presumed autoimmune disease, was present in all patients, so the immune response of the patients might differ from that of healthy individuals. DPC sensitization did not change the number of TCRs with a frequency above 1 in 1000, and there was no evidence of changes in global repertoire structure.

This clonotype was recorded a few times. Its antigen specificity is not known. The input lacks base qualities; no much larger clone sits a single base away. Library method: RACE. Sequencing was carried out with a NextSeq 500. During library preparation, unique molecular identifiers were attached to individual cDNA molecules so that TCRs could be counted quantitatively and reproducibly. Each blood RNA sample was used to sequence both TCR alpha and TCR beta chains. The study's own analysis went as follows. Samples had a median of about 90,000 TCRs, with a range from 23,224 to 690,600. The Decombinator software suite was used to annotate the V, J and CDR3 of the TCR reads. For PS versus PT1 abundance plots, all samples were subsampled to the same number of TCRs (28,000). TCRs were defined as expanded if absent before sensitization and observed at least eight times at the 2-week time point. The raw public reads went through TCRdb reprocessing: fastp at Q25, MiXCR clone calling, in-frame beta chains kept. When rows share a CDR3 protein, they turn into one entry using the most common DNA and genes. V and J calls and clone size were set by TCRdb, not the authors. The sample table lists about 380,000 distinct CDR3 sequences, around 5.5% of them with a count of one. The ten largest make up 2.6% of the sample.

CDR1 and CDR2 are drawn from the germline V gene: ENHRY, SYGVKD. At the junction V is shortened by 4 bases and J by 4 bases; bases outside the gene matches: 4. There are 14 amino acids in the CDR3, from cysteine to phenylalanine inclusive. The CDR3 DNA has 42 bases and is translated from base 1. What the time point label conveys for this sample: pre-sensitization, week 0. The treatment or condition label for this specimen denotes: therapeutic diphenylcyclopropenone sensitization with weekly scalp DPC. At every patch-test visit, the blood draw took place before the patch test was put on. To be eligible, patients had to be aged 18 to 70, diagnosed with alopecia and judged suitable for DPC therapy, while pregnant patients were excluded. Total RNA was isolated from unfractionated whole blood collected in Tempus Blood RNA tubes.

The receptor was isolated from a woman aged 45-59 years with alopecia areata. Some clones in this sample may be carry-over from other donors' samples. The sequences come from whole blood, collected in connection with sensitization to the hapten diphenylcyclopropenone (DPC). The chain couples TRBV10-3 to TRBJ1-1; 9 middle bases align to TRBD1. CDR3 sequence: CAISGDRVGTEAFF. The nucleotide sequence is given as TGTGCCATCAGTGGGGACAGGGTCGGCACTGAAGCTTTCTTT.